This T cell receptor (beta chain) was recorded in a study of cytomegalovirus exposure and HLA in healthy donors. For the study at large: Per a later analysis, the approximately 700 first-cohort and 120 validation repertoires shared one platform.

The data were produced by immunoSEQ multiplex PCR, yet TCRdb's version contains in-frame clones alone and is incomplete. This sample has around 200,000 clones; around 88% occur once, and the top ten carry about 2.9%. Points from the study as a whole: In vitro assays verified that a few CMV-associated chains recognized CMV antigens specifically.

CDR1 and CDR2 from the germline V gene are SNHLY and FYNNEI. CDR3 length equals 17 residues. The V gene end was trimmed by 6 bases and the J gene end by 0 bases; junction bases not matched to a gene: 10. This clone was counted once. What it binds is not known. The TCR comes from a woman aged 18 to 35 in good health and CMV-seronegative. J is TRBJ1-1 and V is TRBV2; 10 bases align to TRBD1. The sample consisted of PBMCs. This CDR3 is CASSPGDRGLLNTEAFF. The DNA for the CDR3 is TGTGCCAGCAGCCCCGGTGACAGGGGGCTGCTGAACACTGAAGCTTTCTTT.